This entry lists 30 T cell receptor beta chains sequenced from one sample in a study of T cells in Graves' hyperthyroidism and ophthalmopathy. Researchers amplified the TCR beta CDR3 regions from RNA transcripts. HTBI primers drove first-round RT-PCR of the TCR CDR3. TCRdb passed the multiplex PCR reads through MiXCR, listing each CDR3 protein once. The data hold around 350,000 distinct CDR3 sequences, with about 15% observed a single time. Sequenced material: blood. The receptors originated from an older woman with Graves' ophthalmopathy.

This clonotype showed up many times. The rearrangement joins TRBV20-1 to TRBJ2-1; the D call may be TRBD1 or TRBD2 (6 bases each). The CDR3 runs 17 residues. V was pared by 3 bases and J by 0 bases, with 18 bases between. The V gene's germline CDR1 is DFQATT and CDR2 SNEGSKA (reference sequence). The DNA of the CDR3 is TGCAGTGCTAGGGGAAACGTAGGGGGGAGCTCCTACAATGAGCAGTTCTTC. As protein: CSARGNVGGSSYNEQFF.

Concerning this clonotype: A much larger clone lies one base from this, so it may be a read error. The chain recombines TRBV7-6 with TRBJ2-2; 7 bases are a match to TRBD2. CDR3 length equals 18 residues. Germline V gene lookup returns CDR1 SGHVS and CDR2 FNYEAQ. As DNA, the CDR3 is TGTGCCAGCGGCTTAAAGCCCGCTAGCGGTCTCGGGACCGGGGAGCTGTTTTTT. It yields the protein CASGLKPASGLGTGELFF.

This chain links TRBV11-2 with TRBJ2-1, with 12 bases fitting TRBD2. The V segment lost 0 bases and the J segment 8 bases; nucleotides outside the gene matches: 5. CDR1 is SGHAT and CDR2 is FQNNGV in the germline V gene. The CDR3 runs 16 residues. Written as DNA, the CDR3 is TGTGCCAGCAGCTTAGATCGACTAGCGGGAGCGGATGAGCAGTTCTTC. It encodes CASSLDRLAGADEQFF.

This clonotype occurred a few times. The chain recombines TRBV2 with TRBJ2-7; D may be TRBD2 (6 bases). Trimming took off 10 bases at V and 0 bases at J, with 13 bases between the two ends. The germline CDR1 and CDR2 sequences are SNHLY and FYNNEI. The CDR3 totals 13 residues. Here the CDR3 DNA reads TGTGCCACCGGGACTTTGGGCTCCTACGAGCAGTACTTC. This encodes CATGTLGSYEQYF. Supplemented by reference TRBV2 and TRBJ2-7, the full variable domain reads EPEVTQTPSHQVTQMGQEVILRCVPISNHLYFYWYRQILGQKVEFLVSFYNNEISEKSEIFDDQFSVERPDGSNFTLKIRSTKLEDSAMYFCATGTLGSYEQYFGPGTRLTVT.

Many counts were recorded for this clonotype. This chain joins TRBV11-2 and TRBJ2-2, with D perhaps TRBD2 (5 bases). The length of the CDR3 is 19 residues. CDR1 SGHAT and CDR2 FQNNGV come from the germline V gene. Deletions cut 2 bases from V and 0 bases from J, with 19 bases between. CDR3 in amino acids: CASSLYRGPYSTNTGELFF. For the CDR3, the DNA is TGTGCCAGCAGCTTATACCGAGGGCCCTACTCAACGAACACCGGGGAGCTGTTTTTT.

Remarks on this clonotype: Since a much larger clone is just one base distant, this may be a read error. The CDR3 DNA reads TGCAGTGTCATCACACTAGCGGGGGGCAATGAGCAGTTCTTC. This sequence encodes CSVITLAGGNEQFF. The V and J genes are TRBV20-1 and TRBJ2-1; 12 bases agree with TRBD2. The ends lost 7 bases at V and 6 bases at J; junction bases unmatched: 7. CDR3 length: 14 amino acids. Germline CDR1 and CDR2: DFQATT and SNEGSKA (reference sequence).

This clonotype has a count of ten or more. The chain couples TRBV7-2 to TRBJ2-7, with TRBD2 matching over 7 bases. Germline CDR1 SGHTA, CDR2 FQGNSA. The CDR3 runs 15 residues. V gave up 5 bases and J gave up 7 bases; unmatched junction bases: 14. CDR3: CASSPSGGRSGEQYF. Here the CDR3 DNA reads TGTGCCAGCAGCCCCTCGGGCGGGAGAAGTGGGGAGCAGTACTTC.

The V and J genes are TRBV6-1 and TRBJ2-5; D call uncertain. Trimming stripped 8 bases from V and 7 bases from J, with 14 bases between. There are 12 residues in the CDR3. Germline V gene sequence: CDR1 MNHNS, CDR2 SASEGT. For the CDR3, the DNA is TGTGCCAGCGAGGACCGGGTGGGGACCCAGTACTTC. Its protein product is CASEDRVGTQYF.

Ten or more counts support this clonotype. The chain carries TRBV6-1 and TRBJ2-3, with 10 bases aligning to TRBD2. This CDR3 comprises 15 residues. J gave up 7 bases and V 4 bases, and 8 bases lay outside the gene matches. Germline V lookup: CDR1 MNHNS, CDR2 SASEGT. CDR3 coding DNA: TGTGCCAGCAGTGGTTCTAGCGGGAGCAGAAATACGCAGTATTTT. Protein product: CASSGSSGSRNTQYF.

This clonotype occurred many times. The chain links TRBV5-1 to TRBJ2-1, with 10 bases aligning to TRBD2. This CDR3 is 16 amino acids long. Trimming took 5 bases from V and 7 from J; bases not matched to a gene: 12. CDR1 SGHRS and CDR2 YFSETQ come from the germline V gene. The CDR3 loop is CASRGGAGGPGNEQFF. The CDR3 bases are TGCGCCAGCAGGGGCGGAGCGGGAGGGCCGGGTAATGAGCAGTTCTTC.

In its sample, this clonotype was seen a few times. The rearrangement links TRBV5-1 to TRBJ2-2, with 7 bases matching TRBD1. Germline trimming cut 2 bases from V and 5 bases from J; bases unmatched to any gene: 6. CDR1 is SGHRS and CDR2 is YFSETQ in the germline V gene. This CDR3 region has 15 residues. CDR3 sequence (DNA): TGCGCCAGCAGCTTAGGACAGGTATCGACCGGGGAGCTGTTTTTT. Residues: CASSLGQVSTGELFF.

The chain joins TRBV12-3 or TRBV12-4 to TRBJ2-3, with TRBD2 matching over 8 bases. The junction had 9 bases not matched to a gene; V was cut back by 6 bases and J by 4 bases. The length of the CDR3 is 15 residues. The chain's CDR3 is CASSSHGRAPDTQYF. DNA for the CDR3: TGTGCCAGCAGCTCCCACGGGAGGGCCCCAGATACGCAGTATTTT.

This clonotype was counted ten times or more. CDR3 residues: CASSLTEDNEQFF. CDR3 nucleotides: TGTGCCAGCAGCTTAACAGAGGACAATGAGCAGTTCTTC. The chain recombines TRBV11-2 with TRBJ2-1, with no clear D. Germline loops: CDR1 SGHAT, CDR2 FQNNGV. This CDR3 has 13 amino acids. V lost 2 bases to trimming and J lost 5 bases, with 7 bases between them.

This clonotype was counted many times. The J gene is TRBJ1-6, the V gene TRBV7-2; D is perhaps TRBD1 (5 bases). V was pared by 1 base and J by 7 bases, with 11 bases between. Germline-derived CDR1 and CDR2 are SGHTA and FQGNSA. The CDR3 is made up of 15 amino acids. The CDR3 is CASSLVRGDNSPLHF. CDR3 coding DNA: TGTGCCAGCAGCTTAGTGCGGGGGGACAATTCACCCCTCCACTTT.

This clonotype was counted many times. The V gene is TRBV3-1, the J gene TRBJ1-2; TRBD1 might be the D (5 bases). Trimming left V 4 bases short and J 2 bases short, with 14 bases between. The germline CDR1 and CDR2 sequences are LGHDT and YNNKEL (reference sequence). The CDR3 loop spans 15 amino acids. The CDR3 is CASSPYGGGNYGYTF. The CDR3 bases are TGTGCCAGCAGCCCATATGGGGGAGGGAACTATGGCTACACCTTC.

This clonotype came up many times. The chain is built from TRBV9 and TRBJ2-7; weak D call: TRBD1 (6 bases). The CDR3 is 15 residues long. V lost 0 bases, J lost 5 bases, and 15 bases lay in between. Germline V gives CDR1 SGDLS, CDR2 YYNGEE. For the CDR3, the DNA is TGTGCCAGCAGCGTAGCGGGACACGGGTTGGACGAGCAGTACTTC. Translated, it gives CASSVAGHGLDEQYF.

The chain recombines TRBV28 with TRBJ2-1; 11 bases agree with TRBD2. J was trimmed by 6 bases and V by 4 bases; bases with no gene match: 8. CDR1 and CDR2 from the germline V gene are MDHEN and SYDVKM. The CDR3 is 16 amino acids. The CDR3 sequence: CASSSLAGEIGNEQFF. CDR3 sequence (DNA): TGTGCCAGCAGTTCACTAGCGGGAGAAATTGGCAATGAGCAGTTCTTC.

Ten or more counts support this clonotype. The V call is TRBV5-1, the J call TRBJ1-1; no clear D gene. From germline, CDR1 is SGHRS and CDR2 YFSETQ. The V and J ends lost 0 bases and 0 bases respectively, with 9 bases between them. The CDR3 is 15 residues long. The CDR3 sequence: CASSLDPAMNTEAFF. The CDR3 bases are TGCGCCAGCAGCTTGGATCCAGCAATGAACACTGAAGCTTTCTTT.

Comment on this clonotype: Relative to the germline gene, one junction end is altered; a read error may explain this. V and J are TRBV4-3 and TRBJ2-7; D unresolved. The CDR3 has 14 residues. Germline V gene data show CDR1 as LGHNA and CDR2 as YSLEER. The CDR3 loop is CASSQVKGSSEQYF. The CDR3 DNA follows: TGCGCCAGCAGCCAAGTTAAGGGATCCTCCGAGCAGTACTTC.

This chain uses TRBV5-4 with TRBJ2-2, with TRBD2 matching over 8 bases. The CDR3 length is 15 residues. Unmatched junction bases numbered 8, after V lost 4 bases and J lost 6 bases. CDR1 is SGHNT and CDR2 is YYREEE in the germline V gene (reference sequence). CDR3 DNA: TGTGCCAGCAGCGCCGGGACTAGAAGCGCCGGGGAGCTGTTTTTT. Encoded protein: CASSAGTRSAGELFF.

This rearrangement joins TRBV7-2 to TRBJ1-2; no definite D call. Trimming shortened V by 1 base and J by 4 bases, and 7 bases separated the two germline ends. This CDR3 is 13 amino acids long. Germline V CDR1 and CDR2: SGHTA, FQGNSA. CDR3 sequence reads: CASSLDRLYGYTF. The CDR3, as DNA: TGTGCCAGCAGCTTAGACAGACTCTATGGCTACACCTTC.

This clonotype was picked up many times. The rearrangement uses TRBV3-1 and TRBJ1-1; D may be TRBD1 (5 bases). This CDR3 comprises 16 residues. CDR1 is LGHDT, CDR2 YNNKEL, per germline (reference sequence). Trimming stripped 2 bases from V and 0 bases from J, with 13 bases between. The chain's CDR3 is CASSQTRGGLNTEAFF. The CDR3 bases are TGTGCCAGCAGCCAAACGAGGGGAGGGCTGAACACTGAAGCTTTCTTT.

This clonotype appeared a few times. The CDR3 here is CSARWGASSYEQYF. The CDR3 region has the DNA TGCAGTGCTAGGTGGGGGGCGAGCTCCTACGAGCAGTACTTC. The chain combines TRBV20-1 with TRBJ2-7; D possibly matches TRBD1 or TRBD2 (6 bases each). V was cut by 3 bases and J by 0 bases, with 12 bases left in between. The CDR3 loop spans 14 amino acids. Looked up from germline, CDR1 is DFQATT and CDR2 is SNEGSKA (reference sequence).

For this clonotype: Just one base apart from a much larger clone, this may be a read error. V gene TRBV7-2 combines with J gene TRBJ2-7, with D possibly being TRBD2 (6 bases). The CDR3 consists of 13 residues. V lost 1 base to trimming and J lost 6 bases, with 10 bases between them. Germline V gives CDR1 SGHTA, CDR2 FQGNSA. CDR3 nucleotides: TGTGCCAGCAGCTTAGTGCGGGGAACCGAGCAGTACTTC. Its protein product is CASSLVRGTEQYF.

The chain recombines TRBV19 with TRBJ2-3; 8 nucleotides line up with TRBD2. Germline lookup yields CDR1 LNHDA and CDR2 SQIVND (reference sequence). V was clipped by 8 bases and J by 2 bases; unmatched bases: 3. The CDR3 runs to 13 residues. CDR3 sequence: CASGTRPTDTQYF. CDR3 nucleotide sequence: TGTGCCAGTGGGACTAGACCCACAGATACGCAGTATTTT.

This clonotype is a singleton in its sample. The chain links TRBV7-9 to TRBJ1-5, with D perhaps TRBD1 (6 bases). This CDR3 comprises 19 residues. Trimming took 5 bases from V and 0 from J, leaving 23 bases between them. In germline, CDR1 is SEHNR, CDR2 FQNEAQ (reference sequence). The CDR3 is CASSPRKLTGNNSNQPQHF. In nucleotides, the CDR3 is TGTGCCAGCAGCCCTCGAAAACTTACAGGGAATAATAGCAATCAGCCCCAGCATTTT.

The genes are TRBV6-1 and TRBJ2-6; D is unclear. The germline gives CDR1 MNHNS, CDR2 SASEGT. CDR3 length equals 15 residues. V gave up 2 bases and J gave up 0 bases, with 5 bases separating them. The DNA of the CDR3 is TGTGCCAGCAGTGAAACGGCCTCTGGGGCCAACGTCCTGACTTTC. Encoded protein: CASSETASGANVLTF.

V and J are TRBV7-8 and TRBJ2-2; tentative D call: TRBD1 (5 bases). The CDR3 extends over 16 amino acids. Trimming pared 5 bases from V and 0 bases from J, leaving 13 bases between. Germline CDR1 reads SGHVS; CDR2 reads FQNEAQ. As DNA, the CDR3 is TGTGCCAGCAGCCGCAGGGTGACGGCGAACACCGGGGAGCTGTTTTTT. Translated, it gives CASSRRVTANTGELFF. The whole variable domain, filled in from reference TRBV7-8 and TRBJ2-2, reads GAGVSQSPRYKVAKRGQDVALRCDPISGHVSLFWYQQALGQGPEFLTYFQNEAQLDKSGLPSDRFFAERPEGSVSTLKIQRTQQEDSAVYLCASSRRVTANTGELFFGEGSRLTVL.

This clonotype turned up a few times. V gene TRBV6-1 combines with J gene TRBJ2-1, with TRBD1 identical over 7 bases. V trimming: 6 bases; J trimming: 2 bases; junction bases outside the gene matches: 7. The germline V gene has CDR1 MNHNS and CDR2 SASEGT. This CDR3 has 15 residues. CDR3 loop: CASSPPRGPYNEQFF. The CDR3 DNA is TGTGCCAGCAGCCCCCCTAGGGGGCCCTACAATGAGCAGTTCTTC.

This clonotype occurred many times. The chain employs TRBV12-3 or TRBV12-4 and TRBJ2-7; either TRBD1 or TRBD2 may fit D (6 bases each). The V and J ends lost 1 base and 0 bases respectively, with 10 bases between them. This CDR3 is 15 amino acids long. CDR3 DNA sequence: TGTGCCAGCAGTTTAGACGGGGGCCTCTCCTACGAGCAGTACTTC. Encoded protein: CASSLDGGLSYEQYF.